The 7 T cell receptor beta chains below were found in one sample sequenced in a study of Graves' ophthalmopathy and Graves' hyperthyroidism. Investigators amplified TCR beta CDR3 regions from RNA transcripts. HTBI-primed RT-PCR formed the first round, and a multiplex PCR formed the second. TCRdb recomputed calls from the multiplex PCR reads with MiXCR, one row per CDR3 protein. The repertoire includes about 400,000 distinct CDR3 sequences, around 19% of them detected once, and about 1.6% sits in the top ten. Sequencing was carried out using peripheral blood. The receptor set was obtained from a woman under 30 with Graves' ophthalmopathy.

This clonotype was seen a few times. The junction departs from germline at one end; a sequencing error may be responsible. The chain joins TRBV4-3 to TRBJ1-3; D is unresolved. The CDR3 has 16 residues. Germline V CDR1 and CDR2: LGHNA, YSLEER. The CDR3 reads CASSQESSFSGDTIYF. Here the CDR3 DNA reads TGCGCCAGCAGCCAAGAAAGTAGCTTCTCTGGAGACACCATATATTTT.

In its sample, this clonotype was seen many times. The chain uses TRBV6-2 or TRBV6-3 and TRBJ2-2, with 9 bases lining up with TRBD2. The germline CDR1 and CDR2 sequences are MNHEY and SVGEGT. The CDR3 extends over 14 amino acids. J lost 4 bases, V lost 7 bases, and 4 bases had no gene match. The CDR3 loop is CASNLAGITGELFF. The DNA of the CDR3 is TGTGCCAGCAACCTAGCGGGGATCACCGGGGAGCTGTTTTTT.

This clonotype was observed at least ten times. CDR3: CATSFGTLKDIQYF. The CDR3 DNA sequence: TGTGCCACCAGCTTCGGGACATTAAAAGACATTCAGTACTTC. The chain is built from TRBV15 and TRBJ2-4; D is perhaps TRBD1 (6 bases). Germline CDR1 and CDR2: LNHNV and YYDKDF (reference sequence). Trimming took 5 bases from V and 8 from J, leaving 16 bases between them. The CDR3 totals 14 residues.

This clonotype was observed at least ten times. CDR3 sequence reads: CASSYFRVQGQESMNTEAFF. CDR3 nucleotide sequence: TGTGCCAGCAGTTATTTTCGTGTCCAAGGACAGGAGTCAATGAACACTGAAGCTTTCTTT. The rearrangement links TRBV6-9 to TRBJ1-1; TRBD1 agrees at 7 bases. CDR1 and CDR2 (germline): MNHGY, SVAAGI. The CDR3 is 20 residues long. J gave up 0 bases and V 1 base, and 17 bases lay outside the gene matches.

In this sample, this clonotype turned up many times. The genes are TRBV27 and TRBJ1-2; D unclear. The CDR3 contains 15 residues. Germline V lookup: CDR1 MNHEY, CDR2 SMNVEV (reference sequence). The V end lost 4 bases, the J end lost 4 bases, and 16 bases lay between the germline ends. As DNA, the CDR3 is TGTGCCAGCAGTTCTCTGACACGGCCCCTCTATGGCTACACCTTC. Translation: CASSSLTRPLYGYTF.

The table lists this clonotype with many counts. The chain carries TRBV5-1 and TRBJ1-2; 7 bases agree with TRBD1. Trimming took 0 bases from V and 0 from J; bases not matched to a gene: 8. The CDR3 is 17 residues long. Germline CDR1 is SGHRS and CDR2 is YFSETQ. CDR3 region: CASSLGDKQGPNYGYTF. CDR3 sequence (DNA): TGCGCCAGCAGCTTGGGGGATAAACAGGGGCCTAACTATGGCTACACCTTC. Full variable domain (missing parts from reference TRBV5-1 and TRBJ1-2): KAGVTQTPRYLIKTRGQQVTLSCSPISGHRSVSWYQQTPGQGLQFLFEYFSETQRNKGNFPGRFSGRQFSNSRSEMNVSTLELGDSALYLCASSLGDKQGPNYGYTFGSGTRLTVV.

The chain couples TRBV7-2 to TRBJ1-6; unclear D gene. Trimming stripped 2 bases from V and 13 bases from J, with 12 bases between. The length of the CDR3 is 13 residues. From germline, CDR1 is SGHTA and CDR2 FQGNSA. The CDR3 DNA is TGTGCCAGCAGCTTAAGTCAGCTCGGGCCCCTCCACTTT. Amino acids: CASSLSQLGPLHF.